This TCR beta chain stems from a study of cytomegalovirus exposure and HLA in healthy donors. Findings and caveats of the study: According to the study, roughly 160 TCR beta chains were cytomegalovirus-associated. According to a subsequent analysis, TCR clusters identified in the first cohort showed a tendency to co-occur across the approximately 120 validation repertoires.

As to this clone: Its antigen is still unknown.

Assay: immunoSEQ multiplex PCR; the TCRdb copy retains only in-frame clones and omits some. The table shows approximately 120,000 clones, with roughly 87% occurring only once. The approximately 130-subject validation cohort, separate from the 666-subject first cohort, included the donors. The CDR3 is made up of 14 amino acids. V lost 5 bases, J lost 0 bases, and 9 bases lay in between. The V gene's germline CDR1 is SEHNR and CDR2 FQNEAQ (reference sequence). This chain uses TRBV7-9 with TRBJ2-3, with D perhaps TRBD2 (5 bases). Sequencing used PBMCs. This TCR derives from a woman younger than 35 in good health and CMV-seronegative. The CDR3 region has the DNA TGTGCCAGCAGCCCGAGCGGTAGCACAGATACGCAGTATTTT. Translated: CASSPSGSTDTQYF.